These 12 T cell receptor beta chains share one sample of origin, sequenced in a study of blood T cell repertoires in COVID-19. Produced via immunoSEQ multiplex PCR; TCRdb's table is partial and in-frame only. The sample yields 200,000 to 250,000 clones, approximately 81% seen once. The sample was peripheral blood. The receptors were gathered from an elderly woman with acute or convalescent COVID-19.

The chain joins TRBV7-2 to TRBJ2-3, with 12 positions matching TRBD2. The CDR3 is made up of 18 amino acids. Looked up from germline, CDR1 is SGHTA and CDR2 is FQGNSA. J lost 8 bases, V lost 1 base, and 13 bases had no gene match. CDR3 sequence reads: CASSLVSSGGAGFGTQYF. The CDR3, as DNA: TGTGCCAGCAGCTTAGTTTCTAGCGGGGGGGCTGGGTTTGGTACGCAGTATTTT.

The chain has TRBV19 and TRBJ1-2; D call uncertain. Germline V gene data show CDR1 as LNHDA and CDR2 as SQIVND (reference sequence). The V end was cut by 3 bases, the J end by 4 bases, with 15 bases between. This CDR3 comprises 15 residues. CDR3 in amino acids: CASSMWAALGYGYTF. CDR3 nucleotides: TGTGCCAGTAGTATGTGGGCAGCCCTGGGCTATGGCTACACCTTC.

This chain links TRBV10-3 with TRBJ2-3; 9 positions match TRBD1. V dropped 3 bases and J dropped 3; count of bases not matched to a gene: 4. The CDR3 is made up of 15 amino acids. Germline loops: CDR1 ENHRY, CDR2 SYGVKD. The CDR3 DNA is TGTGCCATCAGTGAAAAAGGACAGGGGACAGATACGCAGTATTTT. This sequence encodes CAISEKGQGTDTQYF.

This clone occurred a few times. In DNA, the CDR3 is TGTGCCACCAGTGACCCGGGACAGGGCAATCAGCCCCAGCATTTT. Translating it yields CATSDPGQGNQPQHF. The chain carries TRBV24-1 and TRBJ1-5, with 8 bases fitting TRBD1. From germline, CDR1 is KGHDR and CDR2 SFDVKD. The J segment lost 2 bases and the V segment lost 4 bases, leaving 3 bases of the junction unmatched. This CDR3 has 15 residues.

The chain couples TRBV5-4 to TRBJ1-1; unclear D gene. CDR3 length: 15 amino acids. Germline CDR1 and CDR2: SGHNT and YYREEE (reference sequence). V was clipped by 4 bases and J by 3 bases, with 16 bases between them. CDR3 DNA: TGTGCCAGCAGCGGAGGTGGGGTAGGGTACACTGAAGCTTTCTTT. This encodes CASSGGGVGYTEAFF.

The chain joins TRBV2 to TRBJ2-7, with TRBD2 matching over 11 bases. Losses at the gene ends were 4 bases for V and 5 bases for J; bases not matched to a gene: 4. The germline CDR1 and CDR2 sequences are SNHLY and FYNNEI. The CDR3 contains 14 residues. This CDR3 is CASSGLAGRHEQYF. CDR3 nucleotides: TGTGCCAGCAGTGGACTAGCGGGACGTCACGAGCAGTACTTC.

This sequence joins TRBV10-2 and TRBJ1-3, with D perhaps matching TRBD1 (6 bases). This CDR3 has 15 residues. The V gene's germline CDR1 is WSHSY and CDR2 SAAADI. Trimming took off 2 bases at V and 1 base at J, with 9 bases between the two ends. CDR3 region: CASSEQGSSGNTIYF. The DNA of the CDR3 is TGCGCCAGCAGTGAGCAGGGGTCGTCTGGAAACACCATATATTTT.

On this clone itself: This specimen includes other DNA sequences encoding the same CDR3. This chain connects TRBV6-5 to TRBJ2-7, with 8 bases aligning to TRBD1. Per the germline V gene, CDR1 is MNHEY and CDR2 is SVGAGI. This CDR3 has 15 amino acids. After removal of 0 bases from V and 2 bases from J, the junction contained 3 bases not matched to a gene. CDR3: CASSYSGQGAYEQYF. The DNA for the CDR3 is TGTGCCAGCAGTTACTCTGGACAGGGCGCCTACGAGCAGTACTTC.

J is TRBJ2-3 and V is TRBV7-2, with D unresolved. This CDR3 region has 12 residues. V lost 0 bases to trimming and J lost 10 bases, with 8 bases between them. Germline assignment: CDR1 SGHTA and CDR2 FQGNSA. The CDR3, as DNA: TGTGCCAGCAGCTTAGCCACAGCATCGCAGTATTTT. Its translation is CASSLATASQYF.

This chain joins TRBV12-5 and TRBJ2-5, with 9 bases fitting TRBD1. The CDR3 runs 17 residues. The germline CDR1 and CDR2 sequences are LGHNT and FRNRAP. The trim removed 4 bases at V and 5 bases at J, leaving 14 bases unmatched. The CDR3 region is CASGSARGQGMFETQYF. In DNA form, the CDR3 reads TGTGCTAGTGGTTCCGCCAGGGGACAGGGTATGTTCGAGACCCAGTACTTC.

The rearrangement links TRBV6-5 to TRBJ1-2; D is perhaps TRBD1 (5 bases). This CDR3 has 15 residues. V shed 1 base and J shed 1 base, with 10 bases lying between them. Germline V gives CDR1 MNHEY, CDR2 SVGAGI. Written as DNA, the CDR3 is TGTGCCAGCAGTTACTTGGCAGGGAATAACTATGGCTACACCTTC. It is translated as CASSYLAGNNYGYTF.

Details on this clone: The same CDR3 arises from other DNA sequences in this sample as well. This sequence joins TRBV7-9 and TRBJ1-4, with D maybe TRBD1 (5 bases). The CDR3 is 14 amino acids. Germline loops: CDR1 SEHNR, CDR2 FQNEAQ (reference sequence). V lost 2 bases, J lost 4 bases, and 8 bases lay in between. The CDR3 nucleotides read TGTGCCAGCAGCTTAAGGGGACTTAATGAAAAACTGTTTTTT. Translating it yields CASSLRGLNEKLFF.